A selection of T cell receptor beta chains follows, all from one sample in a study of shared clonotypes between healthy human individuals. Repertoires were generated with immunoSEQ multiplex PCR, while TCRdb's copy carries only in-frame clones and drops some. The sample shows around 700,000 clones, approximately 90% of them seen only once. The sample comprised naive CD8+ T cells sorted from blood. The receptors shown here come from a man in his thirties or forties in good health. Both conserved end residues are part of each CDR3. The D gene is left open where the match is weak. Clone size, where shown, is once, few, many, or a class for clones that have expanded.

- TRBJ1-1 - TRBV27 TGTGCCAGCAGTTTGAAACAGGGGAACACTGAAGCTTTCTTT CASSLKQGNTEAFF
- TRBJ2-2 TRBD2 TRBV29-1 TGCAGCGTTCCACTAGCGGTAAGGAACACCGGGGAGCTGTTTTTT CSVPLAVRNTGELFF
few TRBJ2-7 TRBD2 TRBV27 TGTGCCAGCAGCCGGGGACTAGAGGGAGACGAGCAGTACTTC CASSRGLEGDEQYF
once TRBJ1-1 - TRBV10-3 TGTGCCAGCCAGCCGGGGAACACTGAAGCTTTCTTT CASQPGNTEAFF
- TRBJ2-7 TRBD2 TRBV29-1 TGCAGCGTTGAAGATGGAACGAGCGGGAGCTACTACGAGCAGTACTTC CSVEDGTSGSYYEQYF
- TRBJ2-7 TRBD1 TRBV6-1 TGTGCCAGCAGTGAGGACAGGGGGTATAGGGACGACGAGCAGTACTTC CASSEDRGYRDDEQYF
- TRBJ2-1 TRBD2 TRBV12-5 TGTGCTAGTGGTTCCCCGACTAGCGGGAGTGGGAAAACCGACAATGAGCAGTTCTTC CASGSPTSGSGKTDNEQFF
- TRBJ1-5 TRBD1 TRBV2 TGTGCCAGCAGGGGGGGACAGATCAATCAGCCCCAGCATTTT CASRGGQINQPQHF
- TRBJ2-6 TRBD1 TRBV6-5 TGTGCCAGCAGTTACGGGACAGGCTCTGGGGCCAACGTCCTGACTTTC CASSYGTGSGANVLTF
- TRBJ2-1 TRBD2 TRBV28 TGTGCCAGCAGTGCTGATTTGGCGGGAGGGATCTACAATGAGCAGTTCTTC CASSADLAGGIYNEQFF
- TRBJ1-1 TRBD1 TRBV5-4 TGTGCCAGCAGCGGAGGGACAGGGGGCCCTGAAGCTTTCTTT CASSGGTGGPEAFF
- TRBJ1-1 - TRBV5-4 TGTGCCAGCAGCTTGGGTGTATTTGAAGCTTTCTTT CASSLGVFEAFF
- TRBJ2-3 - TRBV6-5 TGTGCCAGCAGTTACTCTACCACAGATACGCAGTATTTT CASSYSTTDTQYF
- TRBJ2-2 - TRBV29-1 TGCAGCGTTGATGATCCGGCCACAGGACCCGGGGAGCTGTTTTTT CSVDDPATGPGELFF
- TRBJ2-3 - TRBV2 TGTGCCAGCATTCTTCAGGTAGATACGCAGTATTTT CASILQVDTQYF
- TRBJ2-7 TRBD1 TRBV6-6 TGTGCCAGCAGCTCCGGACAGGGGGCGACCTACGAGCAGTACTTC CASSSGQGATYEQYF
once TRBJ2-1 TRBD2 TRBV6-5 TGTGCCAGCAGTTACACGGGAGGGGGGTACAATGAGCAGTTCTTC CASSYTGGGYNEQFF
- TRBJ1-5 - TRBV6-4 TGTGCCAGCAGTGACTCCCAGGGTGAAATCGGCAATCAGCCCCAGCATTTT CASSDSQGEIGNQPQHF
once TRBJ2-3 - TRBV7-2 TGTGCCAGCAGCTTATGGGTAGATACGCAGTATTTT CASSLWVDTQYF
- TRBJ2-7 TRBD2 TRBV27 TGTGCCAGCAGTTTATTGGGGACTAGGGGGGCCTACGAGCAGTACTTC CASSLLGTRGAYEQYF
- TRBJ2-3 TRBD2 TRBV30 TGTGCCTGGACTAGTGTCGGGGGGACGGGAGATACGCAGTATTTT CAWTSVGGTGDTQYF
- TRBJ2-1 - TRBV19 TGTGCCAGTAGTATAGGAGGCGGTCCTCCGCCTTGGGGTGAGCAGTTCTTC CASSIGGGPPPWGEQFF
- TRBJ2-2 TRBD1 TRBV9 TGTGCCAGCAGTCCCGGGACAGTAAACACCGGGGAGCTGTTTTTT CASSPGTVNTGELFF
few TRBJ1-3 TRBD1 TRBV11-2 TGTGCGGACAGGGGGCTGGGAAACACCATATATTTT CADRGLGNTIYF
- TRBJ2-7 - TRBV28 TGTGCCAGCAGTAGAAGGTCCAACTCCTACGAGCAGTACTTC CASSRRSNSYEQYF
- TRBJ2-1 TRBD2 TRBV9 TGTGCCAGCAGCGCTCCGATGGGGACAGGGTCACTAGCGGGAGCGAATGAGCAGTTCTTC CASSAPMGTGSLAGANEQFF
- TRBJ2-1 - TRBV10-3 TGTGCCATCCTGGGCAACCCGGGCGATGAGCAGTTCTTC CAILGNPGDEQFF
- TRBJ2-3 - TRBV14 TGTGCCAGCAGCCAAGGATCCGGGGGGCTGACTAGCACAGATACGCAGTATTTT CASSQGSGGLTSTDTQYF
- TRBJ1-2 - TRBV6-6 TGTGCCAGCACCCCGGGGGCCAACTATGGCTACACCTTC CASTPGANYGYTF
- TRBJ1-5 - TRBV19 TGTGCCAGTACGATTCAGGGTAGCAATCAGCCCCAGCATTTT CASTIQGSNQPQHF
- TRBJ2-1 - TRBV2 TGTGCCAGCAGCGACCAGGGCTCCGTTTACAATGAGCAGTTCTTC CASSDQGSVYNEQFF
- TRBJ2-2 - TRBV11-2 TGTGCCAGCAGTTACGGACCAACCAAGCCCGGGGAGCTGTTTTTT CASSYGPTKPGELFF
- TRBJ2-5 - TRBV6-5 TGTGCCAGCAGCCTTCTTGGACAGTACCAAGAGACCCAGTACTTC CASSLLGQYQETQYF